This T cell receptor (beta chain) was sequenced for a study of Ad26.COV2.S vaccination and SARS-CoV-2 variants. The V end lost 1 base, the J end lost 7 bases, and 13 bases lay between the germline ends. This CDR3 is 14 amino acids long. Germline V gene lookup returns CDR1 LGHDT and CDR2 YNNKEL (reference sequence). Sequencing was performed with immunoSEQ multiplex PCR; in TCRdb, only in-frame clones are kept and a portion is missing. The sample yields 440,000 or so clones, roughly 87% seen once. Treatment in this sample: approximately 18 received Ad26.COV2.S at low or high dose, single or two shots; roughly 5 received placebo; per-sample allocation not given. Repertoires come from day 63 after the first vaccine or placebo injection. Its platform was an Ad26 vector, and its expressed antigen was Wuhan-strain SARS-CoV-2 spike. Points on this clone: The antigen remains unidentified.

Study results and caveats: Compared with placebo recipients, vaccine recipients had higher spike-specific TCR breadth.

This TCR came from a person aged 18-65 years who received the Ad26.COV2.S COVID-19 vaccine or a placebo. The sample in question was peripheral blood, obtained in a trial of Ad26.COV2.S vaccine versus placebo. The chain links TRBV3-1 (or the pseudogene TRBV3-2) to TRBJ1-2; a weak D match, TRBD1 (5 bases). The CDR3 loop reads CASSQGAGLIGYTF. In nucleotides, the CDR3 is TGTGCCAGCAGCCAAGGCGCAGGGCTCATTGGCTACACCTTC.